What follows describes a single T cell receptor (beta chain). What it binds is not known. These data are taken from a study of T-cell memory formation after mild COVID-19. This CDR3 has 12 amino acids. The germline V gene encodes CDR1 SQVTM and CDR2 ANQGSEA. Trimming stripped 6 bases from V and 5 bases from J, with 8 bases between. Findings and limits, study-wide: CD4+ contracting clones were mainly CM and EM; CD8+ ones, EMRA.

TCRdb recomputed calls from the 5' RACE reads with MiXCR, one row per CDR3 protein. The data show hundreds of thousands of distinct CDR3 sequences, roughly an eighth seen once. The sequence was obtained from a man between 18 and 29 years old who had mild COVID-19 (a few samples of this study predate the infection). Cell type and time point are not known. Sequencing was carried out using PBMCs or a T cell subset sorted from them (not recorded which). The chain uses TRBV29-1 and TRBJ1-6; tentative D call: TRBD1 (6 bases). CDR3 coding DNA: TGCAGCGTCAAGGGGGATAATTCACCCCTCCACTTT. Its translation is CSVKGDNSPLHF.